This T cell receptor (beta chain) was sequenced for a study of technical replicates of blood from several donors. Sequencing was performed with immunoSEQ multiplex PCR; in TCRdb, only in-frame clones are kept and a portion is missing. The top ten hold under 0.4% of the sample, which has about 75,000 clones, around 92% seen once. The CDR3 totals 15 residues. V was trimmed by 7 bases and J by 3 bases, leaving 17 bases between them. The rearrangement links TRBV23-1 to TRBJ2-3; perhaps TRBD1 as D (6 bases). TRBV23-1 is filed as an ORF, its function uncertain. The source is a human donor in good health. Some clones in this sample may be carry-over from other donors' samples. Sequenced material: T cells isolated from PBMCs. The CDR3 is CASNKDRLRTDTQYF. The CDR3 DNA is TGCGCCAGCAATAAGGACAGATTAAGGACAGATACGCAGTATTTT.